The 11 T cell receptor beta chains in this list originate from one sample, sequenced in a study of CXCR3-negative and CXCR3-positive naive CD8 T cells. The study made its TRB cDNA libraries by 5' RACE, adding UMI labels. From the 5' RACE reads, TCRdb lists one entry per CDR3 protein and no DNA. The sample table includes 100,000 to 150,000 distinct CDR3 sequences. Specimen: naive CXCR3- CD8+ T cells from blood. As to subset: CD45RO-CCR7+CD27+CD95- naive CD8+ T cells lacking CXCR3 (TNR3-). These receptors came from a human donor in good health. Some clones in this sample may be carry-over from other donors' samples.

The V and J genes are TRBV28 and TRBJ2-3; no DNA is available, so the TRBD1 call from TCRdb remains unchecked. Germline-derived CDR1 and CDR2 are MDHEN and SYDVKM. The CDR3 consists of 15 residues. The CDR3: CASSPRTGGTDTQYF. Complete variable domain (other parts from reference TRBV28 and TRBJ2-3): DVKVTQSSRYLVKRTGEKVFLECVQDMDHENMFWYRQDPGLGLRLIYFSYDVKMKEKGDIPEGYSVSREKKERFSLILESASTNQTSMYLCASSPRTGGTDTQYFGPGTRLTVL.

The rearrangement joins TRBV30 to TRBJ2-7; TCRdb indicates TRBD2, and absent DNA this call remains unverified. The CDR3 runs 14 residues. The germline gives CDR1 GTSNPN, CDR2 SVGIG (reference sequence). CDR3 protein: CAWSVLAGDYEQYF.

This chain joins TRBV10-3 and TRBJ2-7; TCRdb returns TRBD1, unconfirmable since there is no DNA. CDR1 is ENHRY and CDR2 is SYGVKD in the germline V gene. CDR3 length: 14 residues. Here the CDR3 reads CAISELQGTYEQYF.

The chain is built from TRBV28 and TRBJ2-7; TCRdb names TRBD1, which stays unverified in the absence of DNA. The CDR3 consists of 14 residues. CDR1 and CDR2 (germline): MDHEN, SYDVKM. The CDR3: CASRGQGAYYEQYF.

This chain connects TRBV10-3 to TRBJ2-5; the TCRdb call, TRBD1, lacks DNA for checking. Germline CDR1 and CDR2: ENHRY and SYGVKD. There are 17 residues in the CDR3. This CDR3 reads CAISEWDLATNQETQYF.

V usage is TRBV28 and J usage is TRBJ1-4; TCRdb's D call, TRBD1, is unchecked because there is no DNA. Germline V gives CDR1 MDHEN, CDR2 SYDVKM. The CDR3 runs 16 residues. The CDR3 sequence: CASSSYTGSRSEKLFF.

J is TRBJ2-5 and V is TRBV15; the D gene TCRdb calls, TRBD1, cannot be checked with no DNA. In germline, CDR1 is LNHNV, CDR2 YYDKDF (reference sequence). The CDR3 totals 14 residues. CDR3 protein: CATSRGGGQETQYF.

J is TRBJ1-1 and V is TRBV20-1; there is no DNA to check the TCRdb D call of TRBD1. The CDR3 has 15 amino acids. CDR1 DFQATT and CDR2 SNEGSKA come from the germline V gene (reference sequence). The CDR3 loop reads CSARDLIRGDTEAFF.

The chain links TRBV6-6 to TRBJ1-3. The CDR3 loop spans 19 amino acids. Germline CDR1 and CDR2: MNHNY and SVGAGI (reference sequence). CDR3 amino acids: CASSYSMEGPSFSGNTIYF.

The rearrangement uses TRBV4-3 and TRBJ1-2; TCRdb calls TRBD1, which cannot be checked without DNA. From germline, CDR1 is LGHNA and CDR2 YSLEER. This CDR3 comprises 15 residues. The CDR3 loop is CASSQSPGTEGGYTF.

The rearrangement uses TRBV28 and TRBJ2-5; TCRdb gives TRBD1 as the D gene, but with no DNA this cannot be confirmed. Germline V gene lookup returns CDR1 MDHEN and CDR2 SYDVKM. There are 16 residues in the CDR3. CDR3: CASSYRGGGVQETQYF.